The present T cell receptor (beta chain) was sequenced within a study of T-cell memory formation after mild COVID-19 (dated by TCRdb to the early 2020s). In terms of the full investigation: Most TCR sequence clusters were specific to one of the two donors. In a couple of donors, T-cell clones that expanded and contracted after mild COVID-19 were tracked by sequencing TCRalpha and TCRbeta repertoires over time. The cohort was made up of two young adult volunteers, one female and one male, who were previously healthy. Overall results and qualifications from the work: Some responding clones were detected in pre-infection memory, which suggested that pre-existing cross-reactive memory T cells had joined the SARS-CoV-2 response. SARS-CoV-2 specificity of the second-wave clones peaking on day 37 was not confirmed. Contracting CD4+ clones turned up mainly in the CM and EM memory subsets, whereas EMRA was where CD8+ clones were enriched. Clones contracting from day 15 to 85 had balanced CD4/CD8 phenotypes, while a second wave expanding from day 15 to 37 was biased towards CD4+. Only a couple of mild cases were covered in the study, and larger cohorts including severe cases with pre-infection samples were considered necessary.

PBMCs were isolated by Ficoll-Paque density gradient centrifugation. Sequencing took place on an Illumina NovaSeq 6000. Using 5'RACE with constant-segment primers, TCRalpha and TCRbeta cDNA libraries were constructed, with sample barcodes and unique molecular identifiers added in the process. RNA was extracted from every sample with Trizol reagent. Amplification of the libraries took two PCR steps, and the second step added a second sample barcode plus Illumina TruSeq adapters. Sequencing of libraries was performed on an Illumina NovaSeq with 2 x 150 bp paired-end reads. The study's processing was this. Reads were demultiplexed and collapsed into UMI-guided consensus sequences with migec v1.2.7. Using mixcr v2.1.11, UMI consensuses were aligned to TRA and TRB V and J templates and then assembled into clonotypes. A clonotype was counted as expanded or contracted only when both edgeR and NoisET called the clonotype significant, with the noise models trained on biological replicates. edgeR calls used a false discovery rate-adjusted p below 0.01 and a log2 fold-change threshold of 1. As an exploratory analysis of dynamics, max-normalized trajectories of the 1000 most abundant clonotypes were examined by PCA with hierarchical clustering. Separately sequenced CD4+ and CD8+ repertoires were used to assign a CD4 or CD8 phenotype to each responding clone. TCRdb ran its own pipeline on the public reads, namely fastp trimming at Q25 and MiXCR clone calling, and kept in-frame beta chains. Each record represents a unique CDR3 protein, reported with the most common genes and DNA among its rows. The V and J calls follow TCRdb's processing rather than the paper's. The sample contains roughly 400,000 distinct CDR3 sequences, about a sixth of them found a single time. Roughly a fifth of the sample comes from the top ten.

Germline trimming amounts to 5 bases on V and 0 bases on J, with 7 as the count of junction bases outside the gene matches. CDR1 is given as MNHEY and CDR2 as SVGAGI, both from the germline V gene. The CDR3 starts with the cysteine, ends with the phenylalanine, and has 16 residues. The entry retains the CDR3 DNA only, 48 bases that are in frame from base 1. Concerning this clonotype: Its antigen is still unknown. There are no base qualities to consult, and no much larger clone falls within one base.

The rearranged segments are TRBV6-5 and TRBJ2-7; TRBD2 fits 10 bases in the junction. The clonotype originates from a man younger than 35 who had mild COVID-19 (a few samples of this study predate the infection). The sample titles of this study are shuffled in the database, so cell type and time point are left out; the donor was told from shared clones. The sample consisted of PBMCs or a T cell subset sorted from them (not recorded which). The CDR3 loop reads CASSLLSGGPSYEQYF. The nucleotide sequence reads TGTGCCAGCAGTCTACTTAGCGGGGGGCCCTCCTACGAGCAGTACTTC.